These 12 T cell receptor beta chains originate from one sample sequenced in a study of low-dose radiotherapy and immunotherapy resistance in tumors (dated by TCRdb to 2022 to 2024). The sequencer was an Illumina HiSeq 2500. First-strand cDNA was synthesized using Superscript III and a set of TRAV- and TRBV-specific primers, so that both TCRalpha and TCRbeta chains were covered. TCRs were amplified with Phusion for around 19 PCR cycles, with a constant-region primer paired with the adapter attached to the V primers. TCRdb cleaned the public reads at Q25 with fastp, built clones with MiXCR and kept in-frame beta chains. CDR3 protein duplicates are merged, each entry listing the most common genes and DNA. The sample has tens of thousands of distinct CDR3 sequences on record, around 27% of them singletons. Around 6% of the sample is in the top ten clones. The label giving this sample's time point can be read as: before trial treatment.

Sequenced here: PBMCs, sampled before treatment. All receptors derive from a male donor with prostate cancer.

This clonotype was observed a few times. The chain employs TRBV7-2 and TRBJ2-2; TRBD2 matches 8 bases. The CDR3 runs to 15 residues. Germline V lookup: CDR1 SGHTA, CDR2 FQGNSA. Trimming removed 4 bases from V and 5 bases from J; junction bases left unmatched: 6. The CDR3 spells CASSSPGGGTGELFF. For the CDR3, the DNA is TGTGCCAGCAGCTCCCCCGGGGGGGGGACCGGGGAGCTGTTTTTT. The whole variable domain, filled in from reference TRBV7-2 and TRBJ2-2, reads GAGVSQSPSNKVTEKGKDVELRCDPISGHTALYWYRQSLGQGLEFLIYFQGNSAPDKSGLPSDRFSAERTGGSVSTLTIQRTQQEDSAVYLCASSSPGGGTGELFFGEGSRLTVL.

This clonotype is medium-sized (0.01 to 0.1%) within its sample. The chain carries TRBV28 and TRBJ1-5, with 7 bases identical to TRBD1. Trimming removed 7 bases from V and 7 bases from J; junction bases left unmatched: 13. This CDR3 has 15 amino acids. Germline V gene sequence: CDR1 MDHEN, CDR2 SYDVKM. DNA of the CDR3: TGTGCCAGCACCCGCGACAGGGTAGCTAAACAGCCCCAGCATTTT. Its protein product is CASTRDRVAKQPQHF.

The V call is TRBV5-1, the J call TRBJ2-3; 9 bases fit TRBD1. Germline loops: CDR1 SGHRS, CDR2 YFSETQ. J gave up 6 bases and V 3 bases, and 8 bases lay outside the gene matches. This CDR3 contains 15 residues. Written as DNA, the CDR3 is TGCGCCAGCAGCTCAGTGGCGGACAGGGGTGATACGCAGTATTTT. It codes for CASSSVADRGDTQYF. The full variable domain, in which reference TRBV5-1 and TRBJ2-3 provide the parts outside the CDR3, is KAGVTQTPRYLIKTRGQQVTLSCSPISGHRSVSWYQQTPGQGLQFLFEYFSETQRNKGNFPGRFSGRQFSNSRSEMNVSTLELGDSALYLCASSSVADRGDTQYFGPGTRLTVL.

This clonotype was seen many times. The CDR3 spells CASSFLAGIYNEQFF. The CDR3 coding sequence is TGTGCCAGCAGCTTTCTAGCGGGGATCTACAATGAGCAGTTCTTC. The V and J genes are TRBV7-2 and TRBJ2-1, with 9 bases fitting TRBD2. Per the germline V gene, CDR1 is SGHTA and CDR2 is FQGNSA. CDR3 length: 15 residues. With 3 bases clipped from V and 3 bases from J, the junction kept 3 bases outside the gene matches.

Ten or more counts support this clonotype. The chain carries TRBV20-1 and TRBJ1-5; 9 bases match TRBD1. Looked up from germline, CDR1 is DFQATT and CDR2 is SNEGSKA (reference sequence). After removal of 6 bases from V and 3 bases from J, the junction contained 12 bases not matched to a gene. The CDR3 has 16 amino acids. CDR3 residues: CSATGTGRGNNQPQHF. The CDR3 DNA reads as TGCAGTGCAACCGGGACAGGGAGGGGAAACAATCAGCCCCAGCATTTT.

This clonotype has a count of ten or more. This chain links TRBV25-1 with TRBJ2-1, with TRBD2 as a possible D gene (5 bases). Germline V lookup: CDR1 MGHDK, CDR2 SYGVNS. This CDR3 has 13 amino acids. Trimming shortened V by 2 bases and J by 7 bases, and 9 bases separated the two germline ends. The chain's CDR3 is CASSEREGNEQFF. CDR3 DNA sequence: TGTGCCAGCAGTGAACGGGAAGGGAATGAGCAGTTCTTC.

This clonotype appeared many times. The gene calls are TRBV11-2 and TRBJ2-5; no firm D call. V lost 5 bases to trimming and J lost 3 bases, with 16 bases between them. Per germline, CDR1 SGHAT and CDR2 FQNNGV. The CDR3 consists of 15 residues. CDR3 loop: CASSPAGTGKETQYF. The CDR3, as DNA: TGTGCCAGCAGCCCCGCCGGTACCGGCAAAGAGACCCAGTACTTC.

CDR3: CAIGQGSDNSPLHF. CDR3 bases: TGTGCCATCGGACAGGGATCGGATAATTCACCCCTCCACTTT. The rearrangement joins TRBV10-3 to TRBJ1-6; 8 positions agree with TRBD1. Trimming cost V 8 bases and J 5 bases; bases outside gene matches: 5. Germline V gene sequence: CDR1 ENHRY, CDR2 SYGVKD. The CDR3 runs 14 residues.

This clonotype was seen many times. The chain carries TRBV6-2 or TRBV6-3 and TRBJ2-2; D is possibly TRBD1 (6 bases). The CDR3 extends over 13 amino acids. V lost 7 bases, J lost 7 bases, and 13 bases lay in between. CDR1 and CDR2 from the germline V gene are MNHEY and SVGEGT. As DNA, the CDR3 is TGTGCCAGCACAGGGGTGGTAGGCGGGGAGCTGTTTTTT. Its translation is CASTGVVGGELFF.

The chain uses TRBV4-1 and TRBJ2-4, with a tentative D call TRBD1 (6 bases). Germline V gene lookup returns CDR1 MGHRA and CDR2 YSYEKL. With 3 bases removed from V and 2 bases from J, the gap between germline ends came to 14 bases. The length of the CDR3 is 16 residues. This CDR3 reads CASSQPLQGSKNIQYF. CDR3 DNA sequence: TGCGCCAGCAGCCAGCCACTACAGGGTTCCAAAAACATTCAGTACTTC.

This clonotype was detected many times. The V call is TRBV6-2 or TRBV6-3, the J call TRBJ1-1, with 8 nucleotides matching TRBD1. The germline gives CDR1 MNHEY, CDR2 SVGEGT. This CDR3 is 14 amino acids long. Trimming took 7 bases from V and 1 from J; bases not matched to a gene: 5. CDR3 in DNA: TGTGCCAGCACCCGAGGACAGGGGAACACTGAAGCTTTCTTT. Translated, it gives CASTRGQGNTEAFF.

This clonotype was counted ten times or more. This chain links TRBV20-1 with TRBJ2-7; D unresolved. V lost 1 base and J lost 2, with 12 bases in between. CDR3 length: 14 residues. Per the germline V gene, CDR1 is DFQATT and CDR2 is SNEGSKA (reference sequence). CDR3 nucleotides: TGCAGTGCTAGAGTACTTCCTCTAGCCTACGAGCAGTACTTC. Amino acid sequence: CSARVLPLAYEQYF.